These 27 T cell receptor beta chains came from one sample sequenced in a study of blood T cells in healthy people across ages. The authors ran a second PCR of about 7 to 11 cycles using a sample-barcoded 5' primer and a J-beta primer mix. One entry per CDR3 protein, called by TCRdb with MiXCR from the 5' RACE reads. The repertoire includes about 720,000 distinct CDR3 sequences, about 20% of them detected once, and about 20% sits in the top ten. Sample: blood. These receptors originate from a man aged 65-85 years in good health.

For this clonotype: The junction differs from germline at one of its ends, possibly a read error. The chain recombines TRBV5-1 with TRBJ1-4, with D unresolved. The CDR3 sequence is 15 residues long. Germline V gives CDR1 SGHRS, CDR2 YFSETQ. DNA for the CDR3: TGCGCCTGCAGCTTGGCCGACGGCCTCATTGAAAAACTGTTTTTT. This translates into CACSLADGLIEKLFF.

This clonotype was picked up a small number of times. The chain joins TRBV29-1 to TRBJ2-3; D is unresolved. V was clipped by 5 bases and J by 7 bases, with 13 bases between them. Germline values: CDR1 SQVTM, CDR2 ANQGSEA. The CDR3 runs to 12 residues. Written as DNA, the CDR3 is TGCAGCGTTTTAAGAGAAACAAATACGCAGTATTTT. It encodes CSVLRETNTQYF.

The count of this clonotype is one. The chain joins TRBV18 to TRBJ1-3; tentative D call: TRBD1 (5 bases). With 3 bases removed from V and 0 bases from J, the gap between germline ends came to 15 bases. The CDR3 sequence is 17 residues long. Germline V gives CDR1 KGHSH, CDR2 LQKENI. The CDR3 sequence is CASSPRNHGASGNTIYF. The CDR3 DNA reads TGTGCCAGCTCACCCCGTAACCACGGGGCCTCTGGAAACACCATATATTTT.

This clonotype occurred a few times. V usage is TRBV11-2 and J usage is TRBJ2-3, with D perhaps TRBD2 (5 bases). Germline V lookup: CDR1 SGHAT, CDR2 FQNNGV. The CDR3 has 14 residues. Trimming shortened V by 7 bases and J by 2 bases, and 13 bases separated the two germline ends. The CDR3 sequence: CASNTDGNTDTQYF. CDR3 in DNA: TGTGCCAGCAACACAGACGGGAACACAGATACGCAGTATTTT.

This clonotype turned up a few times. The J gene is TRBJ1-1, the V gene TRBV28, with no clear D. V was trimmed by 3 bases and J by 11 bases, leaving 13 bases between them. Germline assignment: CDR1 MDHEN and CDR2 SYDVKM. There are 12 residues in the CDR3. The CDR3 sequence is CASSFPDRAAFF. For the CDR3, the DNA is TGTGCCAGCAGTTTCCCGGACCGGGCTGCTTTCTTT. The full variable domain, rest sourced from reference TRBV28 and TRBJ1-1, is DVKVTQSSRYLVKRTGEKVFLECVQDMDHENMFWYRQDPGLGLRLIYFSYDVKMKEKGDIPEGYSVSREKKERFSLILESASTNQTSMYLCASSFPDRAAFFGQGTRLTVV.

The chain uses TRBV20-1 and TRBJ1-1, with D unresolved. CDR1 DFQATT and CDR2 SNEGSKA come from the germline V gene (reference sequence). V lost 7 bases and J 4 bases, leaving 16 bases between the germline ends. This CDR3 region has 13 residues. The CDR3 sequence: CSVVQEVGTEAFF. CDR3 DNA: TGCAGTGTTGTGCAGGAGGTGGGCACTGAAGCTTTCTTT.

The chain carries TRBV7-2 and TRBJ2-1; D gene ambiguous. TRBJ2-7 matches the DNA end more closely, so the J call is doubtful. This CDR3 is built from 14 residues. The germline gives CDR1 SGHTA, CDR2 FQGNSA. CDR3 protein: CASSLSVDRYEQYF. CDR3 in DNA: TGTGCCAGCAGCTTATCGGTCGATCGCTACGAGCAGTACTTC.

This clonotype was observed a handful of times. The chain uses TRBV20-1 and TRBJ1-1; 7 bases map to TRBD1. Germline assignment: CDR1 DFQATT and CDR2 SNEGSKA (reference sequence). This CDR3 region has 12 residues. With V trimmed by 6 bases and J by 1 base, 2 bases remained unmatched. CDR3 amino acids: CSATGKNTEAFF. The CDR3 DNA reads as TGCAGTGCGACAGGGAAGAACACTGAAGCTTTCTTT.

This clonotype was counted at least ten times. This sequence joins TRBV30 and TRBJ2-3, with 10 bases identical to TRBD2. The CDR3 spans 19 residues. Per germline, CDR1 GTSNPN and CDR2 SVGIG (reference sequence). The ends lost 3 bases at V and 1 base at J; junction bases unmatched: 16. The CDR3 DNA reads as TGTGCCTGGAGCAGACTAGCGGGCCTCTCGAGACCTCGCACAGATACGCAGTATTTT. Translating gives CAWSRLAGLSRPRTDTQYF.

The rearrangement links TRBV7-2 to TRBJ1-2; TRBD1 matches 7 bases. Trimming at V came to 4 bases and at J to 4 bases, leaving 6 bases not matched to a gene. The germline gives CDR1 SGHTA, CDR2 FQGNSA. The CDR3 is 14 residues long. The CDR3 here is CASSSWDRVYGYTF. CDR3 nucleotide sequence: TGTGCCAGCAGCTCATGGGACAGAGTCTATGGCTACACCTTC.

This clonotype occurred a few times. This rearrangement joins TRBV7-2 to TRBJ2-5; TRBD1 or TRBD2 may be the D gene (5 bases each). This CDR3 comprises 15 residues. The germline V gene has CDR1 SGHTA and CDR2 FQGNSA. Trimming cost V 4 bases and J 5 bases, with 17 bases left between them. CDR3 nucleotides: TGTGCCAGCAGCTGGCAAAGGGACGTCGGTGAGACCCAGTACTTC. Translating it yields CASSWQRDVGETQYF. The variable domain in full, completed from reference TRBV7-2 and TRBJ2-5, reads GAGVSQSPSNKVTEKGKDVELRCDPISGHTALYWYRQSLGQGLEFLIYFQGNSAPDKSGLPSDRFSAERTGGSVSTLTIQRTQQEDSAVYLCASSWQRDVGETQYFGPGTRLLVL.

In its sample, this clonotype was seen a few times. The CDR3 reads CASSPKPANQPQHF. CDR3 DNA: TGTGCCAGCAGCCCTAAACCCGCTAATCAGCCCCAGCATTTT. The chain is built from TRBV12-3 or TRBV12-4 and TRBJ1-5; no reliable D call. Trimming left V 6 bases short and J 4 bases short, with 13 bases between. The CDR3 is 14 amino acids.

This clonotype was counted only a few times. CDR3 loop: CASRVQGSTAYEQYF. For the CDR3, the DNA is TGTGCCAGCAGAGTCCAGGGGTCAACCGCCTACGAGCAGTACTTC. The gene calls are TRBV6-5 and TRBJ2-7; maybe TRBD1 (6 bases). The germline CDR1 and CDR2 sequences are MNHEY and SVGAGI. The CDR3 extends over 15 amino acids. Trimming took off 6 bases at V and 2 bases at J, with 17 bases between the two ends.

This clonotype has more than one count but fewer than ten. The J gene is TRBJ2-5, the V gene TRBV19, with D possibly being TRBD1 (5 bases). The CDR3 is made up of 14 amino acids. The germline CDR1 and CDR2 sequences are LNHDA and SQIVND (reference sequence). Trimming left V 4 bases short and J 5 bases short, with 14 bases between. The DNA for the CDR3 is TGTGCCAGTAGTAAGCCAGGGAAGCAGGAGACCCAGTACTTC. This codes for CASSKPGKQETQYF.

The V and J genes are TRBV20-1 and TRBJ2-7; D uncertain. The CDR3 sequence is 11 residues long. The ends were cut back, 4 bases at V and 1 base at J, with 5 bases in the middle. Germline CDR1 and CDR2: DFQATT and SNEGSKA (reference sequence). The CDR3 nucleotides are TGCAGTGCTATGAGATCCTACGAGCAGTACTTC. Translated, it gives CSAMRSYEQYF.

The chain is built from TRBV3-1 and TRBJ1-6; D perhaps matches TRBD1 (5 bases). The CDR3 loop spans 15 amino acids. V lost 4 bases to trimming and J lost 9 bases, with 16 bases between them. Germline V CDR1 and CDR2: LGHDT, YNNKEL (reference sequence). For the CDR3, the DNA is TGTGCCAGCAGCCCAGAAGGACTTAGGGGTTCACCCCTCCACTTT. It translates to CASSPEGLRGSPLHF.

The CDR3 DNA reads TGTGCCAGCAGTTACTCCCGGGGTTTGGCCTATGGCTACACCTTC. Translated: CASSYSRGLAYGYTF. The chain carries TRBV6-6 and TRBJ1-2; D ambiguous. This CDR3 region has 15 residues. V was cut by 0 bases and J by 4 bases, with 12 bases left in between. Germline V gene data show CDR1 as MNHNY and CDR2 as SVGAGI (reference sequence).

This clonotype showed up many times. This rearrangement joins TRBV12-3 or TRBV12-4 to TRBJ1-6; tentative D call: TRBD1 (5 bases). The CDR3 totals 14 residues. With 3 bases removed from V and 9 bases from J, the gap between germline ends came to 12 bases. CDR3 protein: CASSFSQGSSPLHF. DNA of the CDR3: TGTGCCAGCAGTTTCAGTCAGGGCAGTTCACCCCTCCACTTT.

The DNA of the CDR3 is TGTGCCAGCAGTAGTGGGACAGGGGACAACCAAGAGACCCAGTACTTC. Amino acid sequence: CASSSGTGDNQETQYF. The rearrangement joins TRBV7-3 to TRBJ2-5; 10 bases map to TRBD1. With 6 bases clipped from V and 0 bases from J, the junction kept 7 bases outside the gene matches. Germline V gene data show CDR1 as SGHTA and CDR2 as FQGTGA. The CDR3 contains 16 residues. The whole variable domain, remainder taken from reference TRBV7-3 and TRBJ2-5, is GAGVSQTPSNKVTEKGKYVELRCDPISGHTALYWYRQSLGQGPEFLIYFQGTGAADDSGLPNDRFFAVRPEGSVSTLKIQRTERGDSAVYLCASSSGTGDNQETQYFGPGTRLLVL.

The chain is built from TRBV2 and TRBJ2-3; 7 bases agree with TRBD1. V shed 7 bases and J 4 bases; nucleotides not matched to a gene: 8. From germline, CDR1 is SNHLY and CDR2 FYNNEI. This CDR3 comprises 14 residues. This CDR3 reads CASTLGQSADTQYF. CDR3 nucleotides: TGTGCCAGCACATTGGGACAGAGCGCAGATACGCAGTATTTT.

This clonotype was counted a few times. In DNA form, the CDR3 reads TGTGCCAGCAGCCAAGATCATCGGGCTTGGACTGAAGCTTTCTTT. Protein: CASSQDHRAWTEAFF. The chain recombines TRBV3-1 with TRBJ1-1; D is ambiguous. The V and J ends lost 0 bases and 5 bases respectively, with 13 bases between them. The CDR3 loop spans 15 amino acids. Germline-derived CDR1 and CDR2 are LGHDT and YNNKEL (reference sequence). The full variable domain, rest sourced from reference TRBV3-1 and TRBJ1-1, is DTAVSQTPKYLVTQMGNDKSIKCEQNLGHDTMYWYKQDSKKFLKIMFSYNNKELIINETVPNRFSPKSPDKAHLNLHINSLELGDSAVYFCASSQDHRAWTEAFFGQGTRLTVV.

This chain joins TRBV7-9 and TRBJ2-2; D unresolved. V lost 7 bases and J lost 5, with 11 bases in between. The CDR3 is 13 residues long. Germline V gene lookup returns CDR1 SEHNR and CDR2 FQNEAQ (reference sequence). The CDR3 DNA is TGTGCCAGCAAAAGTAGCCCTACCGGGGAGCTGTTTTTT. It codes for CASKSSPTGELFF.

This clonotype came up a few times. The chain uses TRBV20-1 and TRBJ2-2; D call uncertain. V was shortened by 6 bases and J by 4 bases, with 15 bases between the two germline ends. The germline gives CDR1 DFQATT, CDR2 SNEGSKA (reference sequence). This CDR3 comprises 14 residues. The CDR3 spells CSATLSQATGELFF. The CDR3 bases are TGCAGTGCCACCCTTAGTCAAGCCACCGGGGAGCTGTTTTTT.

CDR3 sequence (DNA): TGCGCCAGCAGCTCTGAATTAGTGGATACGCAGTATTTT. Its protein is CASSSELVDTQYF. This rearrangement joins TRBV5-1 to TRBJ2-3; D not certain. V lost 3 bases to trimming and J lost 6 bases, with 11 bases between them. This CDR3 region has 13 residues. Per germline, CDR1 SGHRS and CDR2 YFSETQ.

The V gene is TRBV12-3 or TRBV12-4, the J gene TRBJ1-6, with no clear D. The CDR3 extends over 15 amino acids. V was pared by 5 bases and J by 7 bases, with 15 bases between. In DNA form, the CDR3 reads TGTGCCAGCAGTCCGGGCGCTCGGGGAAATTCACCCCTCCACTTT. Its translation: CASSPGARGNSPLHF.

This clonotype was seen only a few times. The rearrangement joins TRBV12-3 or TRBV12-4 to TRBJ1-5; tentative D call: TRBD1 (5 bases). The CDR3 contains 15 residues. V was shortened by 5 bases and J by 0 bases, with 11 bases between the two germline ends. The CDR3 coding sequence is TGTGCCAGCAGTCCCCTGGGGCATAGCAATCAGCCCCAGCATTTT. The encoded protein is CASSPLGHSNQPQHF.

The CDR3 region is CASSRSGGDTGELFF. CDR3 DNA: TGCGCCAGCAGCCGCAGCGGGGGGGATACCGGGGAGCTGTTTTTT. The chain couples TRBV5-1 to TRBJ2-2, with 10 positions matching TRBD2. The V gene end was trimmed by 4 bases and the J gene end by 5 bases; junction bases not matched to a gene: 5. Germline CDR1 is SGHRS and CDR2 is YFSETQ. The CDR3 runs to 15 residues.